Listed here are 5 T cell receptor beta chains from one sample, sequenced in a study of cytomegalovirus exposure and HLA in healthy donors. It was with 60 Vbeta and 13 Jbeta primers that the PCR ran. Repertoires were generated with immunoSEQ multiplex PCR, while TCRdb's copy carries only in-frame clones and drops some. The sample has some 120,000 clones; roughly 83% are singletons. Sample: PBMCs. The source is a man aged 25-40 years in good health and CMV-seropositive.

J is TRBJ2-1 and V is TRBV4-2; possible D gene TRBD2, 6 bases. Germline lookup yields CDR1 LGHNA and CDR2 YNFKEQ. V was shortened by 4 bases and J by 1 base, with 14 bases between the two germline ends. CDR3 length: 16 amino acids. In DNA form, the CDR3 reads TGTGCCAGCAGCCCCCGACTAGTGGTTTCCTACAATGAGCAGTTCTTC. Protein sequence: CASSPRLVVSYNEQFF.

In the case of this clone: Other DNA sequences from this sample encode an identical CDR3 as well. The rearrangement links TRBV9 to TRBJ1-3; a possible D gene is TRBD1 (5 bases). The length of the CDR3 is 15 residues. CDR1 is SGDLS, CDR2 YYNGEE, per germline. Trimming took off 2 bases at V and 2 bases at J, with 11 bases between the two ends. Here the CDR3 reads CASSVGQGPGNTIYF. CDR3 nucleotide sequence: TGTGCCAGCAGCGTGGGGCAGGGTCCTGGAAACACCATATATTTT.

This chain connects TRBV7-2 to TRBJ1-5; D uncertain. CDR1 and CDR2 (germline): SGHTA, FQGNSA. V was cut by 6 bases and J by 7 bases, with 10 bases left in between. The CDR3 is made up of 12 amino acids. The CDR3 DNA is TGTGCCAGCAGTTACGCGGGACAGCCCCAGCATTTT. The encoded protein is CASSYAGQPQHF. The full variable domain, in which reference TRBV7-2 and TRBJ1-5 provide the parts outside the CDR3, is GAGVSQSPSNKVTEKGKDVELRCDPISGHTALYWYRQSLGQGLEFLIYFQGNSAPDKSGLPSDRFSAERTGGSVSTLTIQRTQQEDSAVYLCASSYAGQPQHFGDGTRLSIL.

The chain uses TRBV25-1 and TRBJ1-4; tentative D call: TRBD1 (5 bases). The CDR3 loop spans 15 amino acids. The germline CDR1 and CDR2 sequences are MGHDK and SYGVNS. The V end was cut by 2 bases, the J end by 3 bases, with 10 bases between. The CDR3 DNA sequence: TGTGCCAGCAGTGAAACAAGGGGTGCTAATGAAAAACTGTTTTTT. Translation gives CASSETRGANEKLFF. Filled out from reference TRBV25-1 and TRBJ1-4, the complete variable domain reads EADIYQTPRYLVIGTGKKITLECSQTMGHDKMYWYQQDPGMELHLIHYSYGVNSTEKGDLSSESTVSRIRTEHFPLTLESARPSHTSQYLCASSETRGANEKLFFGSGTQLSVL.

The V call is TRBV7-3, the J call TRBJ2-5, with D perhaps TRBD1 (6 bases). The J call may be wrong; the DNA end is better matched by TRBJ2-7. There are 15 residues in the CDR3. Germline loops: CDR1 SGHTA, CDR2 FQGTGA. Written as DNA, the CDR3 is TGTGCCAGCAGCATATCCGGGACACCCGCCTACGAGCAGTACTTC. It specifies CASSISGTPAYEQYF.